This TCR beta chain was recovered during a study of lymphopenia after photon versus proton radiotherapy. This table comes from immunoSEQ multiplex PCR, and its TCRdb copy is limited to in-frame clones, with some not included. The sample carries 68,000 or so clones, around 90% recorded once. Overall study findings and caveats: Only patients who died were analyzed for survival; proton advantage is unproven. A bigger post-nadir fall in TCR diversity correlated inversely with survival time in deceased patients. Relative stability marked proton patients; photon patients lost diversity and naive cells.

On this clone itself: Its specificity is unknown.

V was cut by 1 base and J by 0 bases, with 10 bases left in between. From germline, CDR1 is SGHNT and CDR2 YENEEA. The CDR3 has 17 residues. Sequenced here: peripheral blood, sampled from a patient treated with photon-based radiotherapy. This TCR came from a woman in her 70s with pancreatic cancer. V gene TRBV11-3 combines with J gene TRBJ2-6, with D perhaps TRBD2 (5 bases). CDR3 sequence (DNA): TGTGCCAGCAGCTTAGGGACGGGGAACTCTGGGGCCAACGTCCTGACTTTC. Translating gives CASSLGTGNSGANVLTF.